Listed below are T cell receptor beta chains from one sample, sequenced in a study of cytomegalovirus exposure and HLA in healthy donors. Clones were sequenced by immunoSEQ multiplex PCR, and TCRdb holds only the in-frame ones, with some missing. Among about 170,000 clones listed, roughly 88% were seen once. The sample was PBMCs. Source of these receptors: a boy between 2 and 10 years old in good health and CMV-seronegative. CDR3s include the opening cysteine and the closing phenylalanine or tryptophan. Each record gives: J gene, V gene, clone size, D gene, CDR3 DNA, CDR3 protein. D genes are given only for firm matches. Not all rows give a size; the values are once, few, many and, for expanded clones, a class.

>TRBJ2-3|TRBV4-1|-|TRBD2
TGCGCCAGCAGCCAAGCTAGCGGGAGGGCCCCTACGCAGTATTTT
CASSQASGRAPTQYF
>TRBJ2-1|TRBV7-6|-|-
TGTGCCAGCAGCCATCTAATCAATGAGCAGTTCTTC
CASSHLINEQFF
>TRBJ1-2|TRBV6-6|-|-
TGTGCCAGCAGTTTTTACTCAACAGGGAACTATGGCTACACCTTC
CASSFYSTGNYGYTF
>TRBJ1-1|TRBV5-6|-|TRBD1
TGTGCCAGCAGCTCAACAGGGGGCACTGAAGCTTTCTTT
CASSSTGGTEAFF
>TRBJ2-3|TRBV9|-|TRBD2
TGTGCCAGCAGCGTAGATCGGGGGGGCACAGATACGCAGTATTTT
CASSVDRGGTDTQYF
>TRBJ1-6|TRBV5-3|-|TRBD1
TGTGCCAGAAGCAAGAGGACAGGGTATAATTCACCCCTCCACTTT
CARSKRTGYNSPLHF
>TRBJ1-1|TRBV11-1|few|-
TGTGCCAGCAGCCTAGCGAGCGAGTCTGAAGCTTTCTTT
CASSLASESEAFF
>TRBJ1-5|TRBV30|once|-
TGTGCCTGGAGCCTGACAAGCTGGAATCAGCCCCAGCATTTT
CAWSLTSWNQPQHF
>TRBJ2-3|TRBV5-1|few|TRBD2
TGCGCCAGCAGCTTGAGTAGCGGGCCTGTCAACACAGATACGCAGTATTTT
CASSLSSGPVNTDTQYF
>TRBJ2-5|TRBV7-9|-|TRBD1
TGTGCCAGCAGCTTTCCGGGACAGCTCCTAGAGACCCAGTACTTC
CASSFPGQLLETQYF
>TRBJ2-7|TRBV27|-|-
TGTGCCAGCAGTCCCGGACCGACAGGAATATCCTACGAGCAGTACTTC
CASSPGPTGISYEQYF
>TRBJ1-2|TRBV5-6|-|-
TGTGCCAGCAGGGCTTACTATGGCTACACCTTC
CASRAYYGYTF
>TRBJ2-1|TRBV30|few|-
TGTGCCTGGACCCCCCCAGGGTACCCGTACAATGAGCAGTTCTTC
CAWTPPGYPYNEQFF
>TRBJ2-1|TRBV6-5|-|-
TGTGCCAGCAGCCAGGGCGGGGACTACAATGAGCAGTTCTTC
CASSQGGDYNEQFF
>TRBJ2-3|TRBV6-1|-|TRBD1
TGTGCCAGCAGGGGGACAGGCTCAGATACGCAGTATTTT
CASRGTGSDTQYF
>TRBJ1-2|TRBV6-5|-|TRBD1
TGTGCCAGCAGTAGAGGACAGGGGCGGGTGGATGGCTACACCTTC
CASSRGQGRVDGYTF
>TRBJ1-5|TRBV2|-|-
TGTGCCAGCAGTGAAGCGCGGACAGAAAGGCATTTT
CASSEARTERHF
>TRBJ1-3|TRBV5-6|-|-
TGTGCCAGCAGCTTGCGGGAACCTGGAAACACCATATATTTT
CASSLREPGNTIYF
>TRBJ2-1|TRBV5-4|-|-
TGTGCCAGCAGCAACCGGGACTTCGCCGGGAGAGAGCAGTTCTTC
CASSNRDFAGREQFF
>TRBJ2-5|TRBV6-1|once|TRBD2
TGTGCCAGCAGTGCGGGGGGTAAAGCACAAGAGACCCAGTACTTC
CASSAGGKAQETQYF
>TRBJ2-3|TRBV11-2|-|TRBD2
TGTGCCAGCAGCTTAGAGGGAGGGACTCATTATAGCACAGATACGCAGTATTTT
CASSLEGGTHYSTDTQYF
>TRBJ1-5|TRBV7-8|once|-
TGTGCCAGCTCCGGACTTACCCTAGCTCAGCCCCAGCATTTT
CASSGLTLAQPQHF
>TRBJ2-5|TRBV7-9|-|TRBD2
TGTTCCAGCACCCTCGGTTCCTTAAGCGGGGCAGTAGAGACCCAGTACTTC
CSSTLGSLSGAVETQYF
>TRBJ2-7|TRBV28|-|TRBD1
TGTGCCAGCAGTTCCTCCGGGACAGGGACCTACGAGCAGTACTTC
CASSSSGTGTYEQYF
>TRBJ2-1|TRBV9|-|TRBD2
TGTGCCAGCACCCTTGACGGGAGGGCACACAATGAGCAGTTCTTC
CASTLDGRAHNEQFF
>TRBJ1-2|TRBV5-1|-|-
TGCGCCAGCAGCTTGGGGACACTCCTCACCTTC
CASSLGTLLTF
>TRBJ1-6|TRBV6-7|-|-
TGTGCCAGCAGTTACCTAGTTGGGGGGGGGTATTTGCCCCTCCACTTT
CASSYLVGGGYLPLHF
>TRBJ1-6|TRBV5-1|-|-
TGCGCCAGCAGCTTGGACAGGGTTTCCTATAATTCACCCCTCCACTTT
CASSLDRVSYNSPLHF
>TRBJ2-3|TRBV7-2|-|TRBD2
TGTGCCAGCAGCCCTGATAGCGGGAGGCAGACAGATACGCAGTATTTT
CASSPDSGRQTDTQYF
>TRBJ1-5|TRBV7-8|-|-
TGTGCCAGCAGCCCACCAGGTCAGCCCCAGCATTTT
CASSPPGQPQHF
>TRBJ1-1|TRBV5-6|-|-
TGTGCCAGCAGCCTTGCGGGGGCCACTGAAGCTTTCTTT
CASSLAGATEAFF
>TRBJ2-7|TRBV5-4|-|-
TGTGCCAGCAGCTTGGATCAGGACTCCTACGAGCAGTACTTC
CASSLDQDSYEQYF
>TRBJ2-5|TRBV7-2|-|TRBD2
TGTGCCAGCAGCTTAGGGACTAGCTGGGAGACCCAGTACTTC
CASSLGTSWETQYF
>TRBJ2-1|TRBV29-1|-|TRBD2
TGCAGCGTTGAAGCCTTAGCGGGGGGGCCCTACAATGAGCAGTTCTTC
CSVEALAGGPYNEQFF
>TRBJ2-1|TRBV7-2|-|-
TGTGCCAGCAGCTTAGTGTCCGCGGCAAGCTCCTACAATGAGCAGTTCTTC
CASSLVSAASSYNEQFF
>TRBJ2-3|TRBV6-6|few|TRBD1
TGTGCCAGCAGTTACAGAGGCAGGGGGTCAAATACGCAGTATTTT
CASSYRGRGSNTQYF
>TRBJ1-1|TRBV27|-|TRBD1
TGTGCCAGCAGAGCGACAGGGGTGAACACTGAAGCTTTCTTT
CASRATGVNTEAFF
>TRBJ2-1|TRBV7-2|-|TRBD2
TGTGCCAGCAGCTCGGGACTAGCGGGCCGCTCCTACAATGAGCAGTTCTTC
CASSSGLAGRSYNEQFF
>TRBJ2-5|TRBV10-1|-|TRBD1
TGCGCCAGCAGTGAGGTCAGGGGGGAGACCCAGTACTTC
CASSEVRGETQYF
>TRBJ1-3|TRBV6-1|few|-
TGTGCCAGCTCCCGGGGAATGGAATCCACCATATATTTT
CASSRGMESTIYF
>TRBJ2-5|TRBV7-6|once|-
TGTGCCAGCAGCTTAGCCCCTGGGGGGGGCCTACAGGAGACCCAGTACTTC
CASSLAPGGGLQETQYF
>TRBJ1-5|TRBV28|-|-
TGTGCCAGCAGACCTCCGCGGACACATTATAGCAATCAGCCCCAGCATTTT
CASRPPRTHYSNQPQHF
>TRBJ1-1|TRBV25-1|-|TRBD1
TGTGCCAGCACAAAACGACAGGGGATGAACACTGAAGCTTTCTTT
CASTKRQGMNTEAFF
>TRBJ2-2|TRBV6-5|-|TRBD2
TGTGCCAGCAGTAGGCTAGCGGGAATTATCGGGGAGCTGTTTTTT
CASSRLAGIIGELFF
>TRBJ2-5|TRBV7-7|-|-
TGTGCTAGCAGCCCTACGGGACTGGAGACCCAGTACTTC
CASSPTGLETQYF
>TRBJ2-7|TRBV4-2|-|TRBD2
TGTGCCAGTGGACTAGCGGGAGGAGGAGAGCAGTACTTC
CASGLAGGGEQYF
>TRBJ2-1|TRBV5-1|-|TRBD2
TGCGCCAGCAGCTTTGGGACTAGCGGGGGGTACAATGAGCAGTTCTTC
CASSFGTSGGYNEQFF
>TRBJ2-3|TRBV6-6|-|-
TGTGCCAGCAGCCGGGATAGGCCAGATACGCAGTATTTT
CASSRDRPDTQYF